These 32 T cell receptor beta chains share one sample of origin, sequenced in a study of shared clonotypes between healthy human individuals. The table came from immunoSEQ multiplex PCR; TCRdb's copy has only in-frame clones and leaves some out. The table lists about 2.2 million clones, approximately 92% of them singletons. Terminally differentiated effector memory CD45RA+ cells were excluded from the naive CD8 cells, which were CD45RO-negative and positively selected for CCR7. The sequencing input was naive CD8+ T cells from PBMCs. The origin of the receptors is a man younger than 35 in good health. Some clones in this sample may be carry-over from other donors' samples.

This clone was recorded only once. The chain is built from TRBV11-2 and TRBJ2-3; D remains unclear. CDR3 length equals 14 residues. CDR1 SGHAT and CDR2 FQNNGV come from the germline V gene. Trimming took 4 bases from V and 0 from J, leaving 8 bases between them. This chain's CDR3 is CASSSRDSTDTQYF. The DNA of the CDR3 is TGTGCCAGCAGCTCTAGGGATAGCACAGATACGCAGTATTTT. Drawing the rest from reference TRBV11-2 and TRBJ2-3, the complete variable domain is EAGVAQSPRYKIIEKRQSVAFWCNPISGHATLYWYQQILGQGPKLLIQFQNNGVVDDSQLPKDRFSAERLKGVDSTLKIQPAKLEDSAVYLCASSSRDSTDTQYFGPGTRLTVL.

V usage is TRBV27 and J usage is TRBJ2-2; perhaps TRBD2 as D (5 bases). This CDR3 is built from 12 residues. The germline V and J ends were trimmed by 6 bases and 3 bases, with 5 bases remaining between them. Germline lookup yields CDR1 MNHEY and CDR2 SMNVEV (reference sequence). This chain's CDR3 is CASRDYTGELFF. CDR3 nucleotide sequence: TGTGCCAGCAGGGACTACACCGGGGAGCTGTTTTTT.

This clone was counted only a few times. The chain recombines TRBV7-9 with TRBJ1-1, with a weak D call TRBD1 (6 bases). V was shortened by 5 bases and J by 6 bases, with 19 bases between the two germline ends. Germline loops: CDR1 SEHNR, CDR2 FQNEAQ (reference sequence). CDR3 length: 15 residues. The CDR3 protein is CASSRPQGIEPEAFF. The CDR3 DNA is TGTGCCAGCAGCCGGCCACAGGGAATAGAACCTGAAGCTTTCTTT.

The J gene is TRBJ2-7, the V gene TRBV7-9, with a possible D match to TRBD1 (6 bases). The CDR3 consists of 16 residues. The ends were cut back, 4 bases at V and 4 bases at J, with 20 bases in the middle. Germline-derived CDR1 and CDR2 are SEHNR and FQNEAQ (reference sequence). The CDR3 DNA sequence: TGTGCCAGCAGCTCGAACCGGGACACCGCCAAATACGAGCAGTACTTC. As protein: CASSSNRDTAKYEQYF.

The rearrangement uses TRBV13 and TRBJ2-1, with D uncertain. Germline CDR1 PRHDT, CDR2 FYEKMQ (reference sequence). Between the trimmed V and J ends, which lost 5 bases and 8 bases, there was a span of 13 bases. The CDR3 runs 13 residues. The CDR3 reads CASSPRRNHEQFF. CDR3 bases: TGTGCCAGCAGCCCCCGTCGTAACCATGAGCAGTTCTTC.

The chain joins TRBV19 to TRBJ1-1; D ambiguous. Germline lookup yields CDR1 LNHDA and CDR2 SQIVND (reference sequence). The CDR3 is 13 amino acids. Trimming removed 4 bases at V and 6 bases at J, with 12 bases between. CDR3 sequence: CASSTQTGAEAFF. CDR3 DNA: TGTGCCAGTAGTACCCAGACCGGGGCTGAAGCTTTCTTT.

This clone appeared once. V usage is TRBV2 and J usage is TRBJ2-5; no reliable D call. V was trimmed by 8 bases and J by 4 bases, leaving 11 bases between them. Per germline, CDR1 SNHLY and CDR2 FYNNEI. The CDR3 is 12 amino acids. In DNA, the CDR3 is TGTGCCAGCTTTATTAGAGGAGAGACCCAGTACTTC. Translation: CASFIRGETQYF.

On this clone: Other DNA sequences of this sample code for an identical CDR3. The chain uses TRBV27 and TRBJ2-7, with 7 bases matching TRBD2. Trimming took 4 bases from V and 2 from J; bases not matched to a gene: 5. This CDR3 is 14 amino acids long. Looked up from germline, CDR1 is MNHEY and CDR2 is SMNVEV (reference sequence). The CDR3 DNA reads TGTGCCAGCAGTTCGGGTCTAGCGGCCTACGAGCAGTACTTC. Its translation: CASSSGLAAYEQYF.

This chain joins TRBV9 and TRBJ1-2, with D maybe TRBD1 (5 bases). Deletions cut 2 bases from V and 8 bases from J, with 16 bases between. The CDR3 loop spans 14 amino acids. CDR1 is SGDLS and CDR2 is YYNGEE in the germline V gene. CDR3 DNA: TGTGCCAGCAGCGTGAGGGGAAATCTCGGCGGCTACACCTTC. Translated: CASSVRGNLGGYTF. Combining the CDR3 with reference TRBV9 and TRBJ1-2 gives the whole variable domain DSGVTQTPKHLITATGQRVTLRCSPRSGDLSVYWYQQSLDQGLQFLIQYYNGEERAKGNILERFSAQQFPDLHSELNLSSLELGDSALYFCASSVRGNLGGYTFGSGTRLTVV.

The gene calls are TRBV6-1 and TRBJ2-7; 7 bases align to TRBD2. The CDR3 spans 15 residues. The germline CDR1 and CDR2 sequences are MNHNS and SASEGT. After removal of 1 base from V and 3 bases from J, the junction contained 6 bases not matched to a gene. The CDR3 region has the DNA TGTGCCAGCAGTGAAGGGGAGGGAATTGGCTACGAGCAGTACTTC. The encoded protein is CASSEGEGIGYEQYF.

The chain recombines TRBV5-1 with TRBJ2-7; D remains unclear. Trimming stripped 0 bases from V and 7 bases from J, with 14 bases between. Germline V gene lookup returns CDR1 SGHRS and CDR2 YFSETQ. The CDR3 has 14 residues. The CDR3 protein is CASSLGTGPREQYF. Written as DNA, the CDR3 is TGCGCCAGCAGCTTGGGTACCGGCCCGAGGGAGCAGTACTTC.

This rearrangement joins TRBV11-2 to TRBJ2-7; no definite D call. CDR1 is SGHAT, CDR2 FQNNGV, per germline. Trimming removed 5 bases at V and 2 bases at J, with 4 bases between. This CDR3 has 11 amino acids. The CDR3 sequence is CASSGTYEQYF. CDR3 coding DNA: TGTGCCAGCAGCGGGACCTACGAGCAGTACTTC.

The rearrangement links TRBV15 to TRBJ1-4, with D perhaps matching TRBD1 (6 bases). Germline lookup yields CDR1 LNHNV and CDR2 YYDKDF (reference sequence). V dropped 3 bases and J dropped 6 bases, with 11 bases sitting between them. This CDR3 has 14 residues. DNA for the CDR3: TGTGCCACCAGCAGTACCGGGACATATGAAAAACTGTTTTTT. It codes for CATSSTGTYEKLFF.

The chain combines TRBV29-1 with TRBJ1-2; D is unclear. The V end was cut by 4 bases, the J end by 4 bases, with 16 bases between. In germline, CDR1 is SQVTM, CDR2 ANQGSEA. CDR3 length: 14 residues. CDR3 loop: CSVVVPLSAYGYTF. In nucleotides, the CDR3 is TGCAGCGTTGTTGTCCCCCTGTCCGCCTATGGCTACACCTTC.

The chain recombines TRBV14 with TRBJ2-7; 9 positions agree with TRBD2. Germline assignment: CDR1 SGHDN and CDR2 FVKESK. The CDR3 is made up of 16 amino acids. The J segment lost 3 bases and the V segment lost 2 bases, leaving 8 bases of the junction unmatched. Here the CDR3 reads CASSQRLASGNYEQYF. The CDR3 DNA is TGTGCCAGCAGCCAACGACTGGCTAGCGGGAACTACGAGCAGTACTTC. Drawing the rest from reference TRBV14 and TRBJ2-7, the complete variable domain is EAGVTQFPSHSVIEKGQTVTLRCDPISGHDNLYWYRRVMGKEIKFLLHFVKESKQDESGMPNNRFLAERTGGTYSTLKVQPAELEDSGVYFCASSQRLASGNYEQYFGPGTRLTVT.

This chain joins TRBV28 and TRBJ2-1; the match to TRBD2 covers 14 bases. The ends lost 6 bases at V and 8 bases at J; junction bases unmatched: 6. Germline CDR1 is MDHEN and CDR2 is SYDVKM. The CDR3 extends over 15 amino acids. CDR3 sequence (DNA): TGTGCCAGCAGGCTGACTAGCGGGAGGGCCCATGAGCAGTTCTTC. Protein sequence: CASRLTSGRAHEQFF. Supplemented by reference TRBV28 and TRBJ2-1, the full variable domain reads DVKVTQSSRYLVKRTGEKVFLECVQDMDHENMFWYRQDPGLGLRLIYFSYDVKMKEKGDIPEGYSVSREKKERFSLILESASTNQTSMYLCASRLTSGRAHEQFFGPGTRLTVL.

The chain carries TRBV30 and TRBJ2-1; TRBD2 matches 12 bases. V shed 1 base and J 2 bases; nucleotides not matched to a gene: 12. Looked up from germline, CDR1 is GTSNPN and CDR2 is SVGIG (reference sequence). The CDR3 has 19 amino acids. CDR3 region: CAWSGHDLAGGLPYNEQFF. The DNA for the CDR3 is TGTGCCTGGAGTGGACACGACCTAGCGGGAGGGCTGCCCTACAATGAGCAGTTCTTC.

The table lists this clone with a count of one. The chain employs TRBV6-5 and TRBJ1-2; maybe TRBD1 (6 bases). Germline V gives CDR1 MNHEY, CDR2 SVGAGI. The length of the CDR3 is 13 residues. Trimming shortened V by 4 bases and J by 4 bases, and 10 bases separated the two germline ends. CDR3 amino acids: CASSLDRTYGYTF. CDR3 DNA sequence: TGTGCCAGCAGTTTGGACAGAACCTATGGCTACACCTTC.

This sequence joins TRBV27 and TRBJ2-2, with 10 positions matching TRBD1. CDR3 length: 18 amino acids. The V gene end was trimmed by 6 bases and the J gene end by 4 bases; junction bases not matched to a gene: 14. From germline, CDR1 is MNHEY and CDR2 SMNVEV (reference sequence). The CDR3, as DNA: TGTGCCAGCAGCGAACTACTTGGACAGGGGGTGAGCACCGGGGAGCTGTTTTTT. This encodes CASSELLGQGVSTGELFF.

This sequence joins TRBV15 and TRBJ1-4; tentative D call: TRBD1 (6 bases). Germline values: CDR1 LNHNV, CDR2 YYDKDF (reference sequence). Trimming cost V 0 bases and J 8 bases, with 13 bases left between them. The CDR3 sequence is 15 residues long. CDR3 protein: CATSREWAQGEKLFF. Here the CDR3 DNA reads TGTGCCACCAGCAGAGAGTGGGCCCAGGGGGAAAAACTGTTTTTT. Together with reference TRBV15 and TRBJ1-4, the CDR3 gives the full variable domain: DAMVIQNPRYQVTQFGKPVTLSCSQTLNHNVMYWYQQKSSQAPKLLFHYYDKDFNNEADTPDNFQSRRPNTSFCFLDIRSPGLGDTAMYLCATSREWAQGEKLFFGSGTQLSVL.

CDR3 in amino acids: CASSSKLAGSYNEQFF. The DNA for the CDR3 is TGTGCCAGCAGCTCCAAACTAGCGGGTTCCTACAATGAGCAGTTCTTC. This chain links TRBV7-9 with TRBJ2-1; 9 bases fit TRBD2. The J segment lost 1 base and the V segment lost 4 bases, leaving 5 bases of the junction unmatched. This CDR3 spans 16 amino acids. CDR1 is SEHNR and CDR2 is FQNEAQ in the germline V gene (reference sequence). Full variable domain (rest looked up from reference TRBV7-9 and TRBJ2-1): DTGVSQNPRHKITKRGQNVTFRCDPISEHNRLYWYRQTLGQGPEFLTYFQNEAQLEKSRLLSDRFSAERPKGSFSTLEIQRTEQGDSAMYLCASSSKLAGSYNEQFFGPGTRLTVL.

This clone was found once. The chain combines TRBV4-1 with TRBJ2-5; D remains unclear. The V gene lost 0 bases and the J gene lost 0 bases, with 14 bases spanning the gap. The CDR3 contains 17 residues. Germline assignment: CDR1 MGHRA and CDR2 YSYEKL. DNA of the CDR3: TGCGCCAGCAGCCAAGATGATTCGGGTTCTGACCAAGAGACCCAGTACTTC. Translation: CASSQDDSGSDQETQYF.

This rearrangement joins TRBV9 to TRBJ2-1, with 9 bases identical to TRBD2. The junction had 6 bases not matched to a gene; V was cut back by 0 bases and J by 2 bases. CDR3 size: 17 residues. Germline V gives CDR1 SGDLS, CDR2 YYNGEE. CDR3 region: CASSVGPGTSPYNEQFF. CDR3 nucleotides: TGTGCCAGCAGCGTAGGCCCCGGGACTAGCCCCTACAATGAGCAGTTCTTC.

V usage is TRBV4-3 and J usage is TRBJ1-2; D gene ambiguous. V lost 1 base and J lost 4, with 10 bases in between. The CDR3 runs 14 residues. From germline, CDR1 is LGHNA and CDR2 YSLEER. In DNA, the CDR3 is TGCGCCAGCAGCCAAGTGGAGGGCAGCTATGGCTACACCTTC. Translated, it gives CASSQVEGSYGYTF.

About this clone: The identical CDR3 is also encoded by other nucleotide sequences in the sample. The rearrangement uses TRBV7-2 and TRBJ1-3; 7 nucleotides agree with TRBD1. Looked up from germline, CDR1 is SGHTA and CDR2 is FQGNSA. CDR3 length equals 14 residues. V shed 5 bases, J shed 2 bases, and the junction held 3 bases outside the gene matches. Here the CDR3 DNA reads TGTGCCAGCAGCCTCAGGGGGGCTGGAAACACCATATATTTT. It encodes CASSLRGAGNTIYF.

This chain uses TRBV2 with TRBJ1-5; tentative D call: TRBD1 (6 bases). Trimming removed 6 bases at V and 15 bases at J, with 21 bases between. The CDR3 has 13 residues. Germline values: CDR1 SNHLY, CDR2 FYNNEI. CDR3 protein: CASRGLDRKNLHF. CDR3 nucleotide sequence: TGTGCCAGCAGGGGATTAGACAGGAAAAATTTGCATTTT. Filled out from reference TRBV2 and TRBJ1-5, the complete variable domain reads EPEVTQTPSHQVTQMGQEVILRCVPISNHLYFYWYRQILGQKVEFLVSFYNNEISEKSEIFDDQFSVERPDGSNFTLKIRSTKLEDSAMYFCASRGLDRKNLHFGDGTRLSIL.

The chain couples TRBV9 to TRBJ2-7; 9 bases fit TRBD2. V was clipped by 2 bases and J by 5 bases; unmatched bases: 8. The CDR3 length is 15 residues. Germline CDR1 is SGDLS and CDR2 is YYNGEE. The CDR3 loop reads CASSVFAGGGDEQYF. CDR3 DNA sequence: TGTGCCAGCAGCGTCTTCGCGGGAGGGGGAGACGAGCAGTACTTC.

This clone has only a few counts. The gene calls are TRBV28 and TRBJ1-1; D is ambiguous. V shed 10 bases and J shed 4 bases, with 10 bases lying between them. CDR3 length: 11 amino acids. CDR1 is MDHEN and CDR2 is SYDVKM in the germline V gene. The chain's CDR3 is CATRDLTEAFF. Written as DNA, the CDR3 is TGTGCCACCCGCGATCTCACTGAAGCTTTCTTT. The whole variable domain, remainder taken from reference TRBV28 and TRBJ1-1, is DVKVTQSSRYLVKRTGEKVFLECVQDMDHENMFWYRQDPGLGLRLIYFSYDVKMKEKGDIPEGYSVSREKKERFSLILESASTNQTSMYLCATRDLTEAFFGQGTRLTVV.

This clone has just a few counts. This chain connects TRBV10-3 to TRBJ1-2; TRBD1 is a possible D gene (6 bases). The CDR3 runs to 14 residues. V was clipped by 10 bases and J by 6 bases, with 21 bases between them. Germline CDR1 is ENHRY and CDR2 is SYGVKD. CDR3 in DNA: TGTGCCACAACCCCCGAGGGGGGACTTAATGGCTACACCTTC. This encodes CATTPEGGLNGYTF.

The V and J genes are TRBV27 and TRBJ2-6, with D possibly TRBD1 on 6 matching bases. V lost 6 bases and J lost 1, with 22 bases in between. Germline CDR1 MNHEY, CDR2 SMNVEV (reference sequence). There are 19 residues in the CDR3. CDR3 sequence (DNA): TGTGCCAGCAGATTCACAGGGTTGATGGGGCTATCTGGGGCCAACGTCCTGACTTTC. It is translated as CASRFTGLMGLSGANVLTF.

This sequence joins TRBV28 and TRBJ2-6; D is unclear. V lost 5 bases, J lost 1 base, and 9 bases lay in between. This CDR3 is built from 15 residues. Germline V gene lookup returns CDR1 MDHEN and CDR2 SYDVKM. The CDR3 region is CASSPLVSGANVLTF. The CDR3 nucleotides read TGTGCCAGCAGTCCTCTGGTGTCTGGGGCCAACGTCCTGACTTTC. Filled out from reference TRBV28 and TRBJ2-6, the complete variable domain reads DVKVTQSSRYLVKRTGEKVFLECVQDMDHENMFWYRQDPGLGLRLIYFSYDVKMKEKGDIPEGYSVSREKKERFSLILESASTNQTSMYLCASSPLVSGANVLTFGAGSRLTVL.

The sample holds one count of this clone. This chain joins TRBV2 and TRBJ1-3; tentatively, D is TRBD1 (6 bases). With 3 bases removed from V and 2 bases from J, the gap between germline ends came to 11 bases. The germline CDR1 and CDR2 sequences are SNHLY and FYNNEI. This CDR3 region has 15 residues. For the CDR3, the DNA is TGTGCCAGCAGTGACCCAAGGGGGGCTGGAAACACCATATATTTT. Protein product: CASSDPRGAGNTIYF.